This T cell receptor (beta chain) was found in a study of blood T cell repertoires in COVID-19. Looking at the study overall: The United States, Italy and Spain supplied acute and convalescent COVID-19 samples. Sources were T cells, B-cell-depleted T cells, or PBMCs; the material itself was cDNA or gDNA.

Some clones are missing from TCRdb's copy, which holds only in-frame ones; the method was immunoSEQ multiplex PCR. The sample shows around 33,000 clones, roughly 80% of them seen only once. V lost 2 bases to trimming and J lost 6 bases; unmatched junction nucleotides: 6. The CDR3 spans 15 residues. The germline CDR1 and CDR2 sequences are KGHSH and LQKENI. The sequence came from a human donor in a cohort sampled during active COVID-19. The V and J genes are TRBV18 and TRBJ2-1; 8 bases map to TRBD2. The sequencing input was peripheral blood. The CDR3 sequence is CASSPGPGGLNEQFF. CDR3 DNA sequence: TGTGCCAGCTCACCAGGGCCGGGAGGGCTCAATGAGCAGTTCTTC.